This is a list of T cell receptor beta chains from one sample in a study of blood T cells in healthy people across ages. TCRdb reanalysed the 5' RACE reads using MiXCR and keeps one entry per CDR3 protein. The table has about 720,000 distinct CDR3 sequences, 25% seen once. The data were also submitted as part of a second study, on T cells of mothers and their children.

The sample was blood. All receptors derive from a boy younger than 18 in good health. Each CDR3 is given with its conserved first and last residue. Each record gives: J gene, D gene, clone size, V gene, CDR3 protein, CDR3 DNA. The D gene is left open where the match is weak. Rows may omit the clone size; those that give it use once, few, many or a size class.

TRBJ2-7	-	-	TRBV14	CASSQEGAFSEQYF	TGTGCCAGCAGCCAAGAAGGGGCGTTTTCCGAGCAGTACTTC
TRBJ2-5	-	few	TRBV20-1	CSARGRRPSQETQYF	TGCAGTGCTAGAGGCAGGCGGCCATCCCAAGAGACCCAGTACTTC
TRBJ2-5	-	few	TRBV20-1	CSARDWDKQETQYF	TGCAGTGCTAGAGATTGGGACAAACAAGAGACCCAGTACTTC
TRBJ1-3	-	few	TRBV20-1	CSARFAARSGNTIYF	TGCAGTGCTAGATTCGCAGCGCGCTCTGGAAACACCATATATTTT
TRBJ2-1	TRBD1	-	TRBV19	CASSIGQGTEQFF	TGTGCCAGTAGTATCGGACAGGGGACTGAGCAGTTCTTC
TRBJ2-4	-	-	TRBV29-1	CSVGGLAKNIQYF	TGCAGCGTTGGGGGATTAGCCAAAAACATTCAGTACTTC
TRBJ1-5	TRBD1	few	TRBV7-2	CASSFSDRENNQPQHF	TGTGCCAGCAGCTTTTCCGACAGGGAAAACAATCAGCCCCAGCATTTT
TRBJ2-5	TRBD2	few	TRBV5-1	CASSPPLAGGPGGETQYF	TGCGCCAGCAGCCCTCCTCTAGCGGGAGGGCCGGGCGGAGAGACCCAGTACTTC
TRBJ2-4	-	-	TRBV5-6	CASSDAGAKNIQYF	TGTGCCAGCAGCGATGCTGGGGCCAAAAACATTCAGTACTTC
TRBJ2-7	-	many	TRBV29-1	CSVEVGPGPYEQYF	TGCAGCGTTGAAGTCGGGCCGGGGCCCTACGAGCAGTACTTC
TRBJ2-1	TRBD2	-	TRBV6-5	CTSGKSSYNEQFF	TGTACCAGCGGGAAGAGCTCCTACAATGAGCAGTTCTTC
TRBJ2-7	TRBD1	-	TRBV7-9	CASSSHRGEQYF	TGTGCCAGCAGCTCGCACAGGGGCGAGCAGTACTTC
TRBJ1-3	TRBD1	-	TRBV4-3	CASSQDRTGGSGNTIYF	TGCGCCAGCAGCCAAGACCGGACAGGGGGAAGTGGAAACACCATATATTTT
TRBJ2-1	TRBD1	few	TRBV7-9	CASSPERGTGYNEQFF	TGTGCCAGCAGCCCTGAGAGGGGGACAGGGTACAATGAGCAGTTCTTC
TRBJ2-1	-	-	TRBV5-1	CASSMPAGGNEQFF	TGCGCCAGCAGCATGCCGGCAGGTGGCAATGAGCAGTTCTTC
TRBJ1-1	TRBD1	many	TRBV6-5	CASSYSTGGTEAFF	TGTGCCAGCAGTTATTCCACAGGGGGAACTGAAGCTTTCTTT
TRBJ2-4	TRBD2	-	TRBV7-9	CASSSSGKNIQYF	TGTGCCAGCAGCTCTAGCGGCAAAAACATTCAGTACTTC
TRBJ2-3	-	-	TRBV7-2	CASTPLAETDTQYF	TGTGCCAGCACCCCACTGGCGGAGACAGATACGCAGTATTTT
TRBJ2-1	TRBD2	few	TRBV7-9	CASSLASGGPNEQFF	TGTGCCAGCAGCCTCGCTAGCGGGGGCCCCAATGAGCAGTTCTTC
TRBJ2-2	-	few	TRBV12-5	CASAQTGKGLDTGELFF	TGTGCTAGTGCCCAAACAGGGAAGGGTTTGGATACCGGGGAGCTGTTTTTT
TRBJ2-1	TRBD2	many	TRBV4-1	CASSQEGAGRDLFF	TGCGCCAGCAGCCAAGAAGGAGCGGGGCGGGATCTGTTCTTC